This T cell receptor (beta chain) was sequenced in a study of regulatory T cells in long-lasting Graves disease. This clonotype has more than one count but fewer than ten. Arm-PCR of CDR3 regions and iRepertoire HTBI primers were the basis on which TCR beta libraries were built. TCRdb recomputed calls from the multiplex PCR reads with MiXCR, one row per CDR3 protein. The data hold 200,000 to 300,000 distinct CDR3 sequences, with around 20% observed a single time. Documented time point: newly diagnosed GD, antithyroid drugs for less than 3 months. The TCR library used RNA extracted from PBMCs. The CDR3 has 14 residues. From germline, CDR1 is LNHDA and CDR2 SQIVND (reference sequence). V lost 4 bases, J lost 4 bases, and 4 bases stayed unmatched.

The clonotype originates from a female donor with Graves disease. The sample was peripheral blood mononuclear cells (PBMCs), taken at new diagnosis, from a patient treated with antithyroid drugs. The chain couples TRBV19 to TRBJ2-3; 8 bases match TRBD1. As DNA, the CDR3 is TGTGCCAGTAGTACACAGGGGGTCTCAGATACGCAGTATTTT. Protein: CASSTQGVSDTQYF.